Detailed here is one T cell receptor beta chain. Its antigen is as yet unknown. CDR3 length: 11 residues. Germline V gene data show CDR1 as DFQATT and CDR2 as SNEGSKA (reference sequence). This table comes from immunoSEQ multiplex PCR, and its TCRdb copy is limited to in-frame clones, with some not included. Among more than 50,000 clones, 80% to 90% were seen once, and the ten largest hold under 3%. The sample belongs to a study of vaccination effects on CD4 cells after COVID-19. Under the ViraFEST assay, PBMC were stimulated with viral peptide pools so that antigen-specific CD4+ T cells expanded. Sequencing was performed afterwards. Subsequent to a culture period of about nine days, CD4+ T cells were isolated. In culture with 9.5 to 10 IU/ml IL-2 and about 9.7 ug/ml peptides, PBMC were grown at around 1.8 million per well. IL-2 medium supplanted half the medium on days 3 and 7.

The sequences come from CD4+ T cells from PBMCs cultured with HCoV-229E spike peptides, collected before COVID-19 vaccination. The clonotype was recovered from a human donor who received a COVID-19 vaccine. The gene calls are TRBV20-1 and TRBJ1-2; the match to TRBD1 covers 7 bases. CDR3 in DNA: TGCGTCACGACAGGGCGGTATGGCTACACCTTC. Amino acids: CVTTGRYGYTF.